Presented here are 20 T cell receptor beta chains from one specimen sequenced in a study of regulatory T cells in long-lasting Graves disease. Regarding time point: newly diagnosed GD, antithyroid drugs for less than 3 months. The TCR library was prepared using RNA isolated from PBMCs. Sequencing libraries for TCR beta were prepared with iRepertoire HTBI primers and Arm-PCR of CDR3 regions. TCRdb ran MiXCR on the multiplex PCR reads and lists one entry per CDR3 protein. The profile shows hundreds of thousands of distinct CDR3 sequences, roughly 16% of them singletons. This sample comprised peripheral blood mononuclear cells (PBMCs), obtained at new diagnosis, from a patient treated with antithyroid drugs. Receptors originate from a female donor with Graves disease.

V and J are TRBV4-1 and TRBJ1-2; D uncertain. The germline V and J ends were trimmed by 2 bases and 6 bases, with 22 bases remaining between them. This CDR3 contains 17 residues. The germline CDR1 and CDR2 sequences are MGHRA and YSYEKL. CDR3 DNA: TGCGCCAGCAGCCAACCTTACGGCACACCGTCAAGGGATGGCTACACCTTC. Its protein product is CASSQPYGTPSRDGYTF.

The rearrangement uses TRBV13 and TRBJ2-1, with no clear D. The germline V gene has CDR1 PRHDT and CDR2 FYEKMQ (reference sequence). The germline V and J ends were trimmed by 1 base and 6 bases, with 13 bases remaining between them. The CDR3 is 15 amino acids. As DNA, the CDR3 is TGTGCCAGCAGCTTAGCCGATTCATCGCGCAATGAGCAGTTCTTC. Translating gives CASSLADSSRNEQFF.

This clonotype was found many times. The chain carries TRBV12-3 or TRBV12-4 and TRBJ1-5; D ambiguous. CDR3 length: 15 residues. V was pared by 1 base and J by 1 base, with 8 bases between. The CDR3, as DNA: TGTGCCAGCAGTTTAGAGGGTATAAGCAATCAGCCCCAGCATTTT. Translation gives CASSLEGISNQPQHF.

The CDR3, as DNA: TGTGCCGTGCAGGGGGCGGATGAAAAACTGTTTTTT. Translation: CAVQGADEKLFF. This chain connects TRBV10-3 to TRBJ1-4; TRBD1 agrees at 8 bases. The CDR3 is made up of 12 amino acids. Germline-derived CDR1 and CDR2 are ENHRY and SYGVKD. V lost 11 bases and J lost 6; bases outside the gene matches: 5.

This clonotype was observed many times. The CDR3 here is CASSLSLTVANYGYTF. The CDR3 nucleotides are TGTGCCAGCAGCCTAAGTCTAACTGTAGCTAACTATGGCTACACCTTC. The chain joins TRBV7-9 to TRBJ1-2; the D is unclear. The CDR3 totals 16 residues. V dropped 5 bases and J dropped 0 bases, with 16 bases sitting between them. The germline V gene has CDR1 SEHNR and CDR2 FQNEAQ (reference sequence).

This clonotype was recorded at least ten times. The chain recombines TRBV7-2 with TRBJ1-1; D not resolved. V lost 5 bases and J 0 bases, leaving 13 bases between the germline ends. The CDR3 length is 15 residues. Germline V gene lookup returns CDR1 SGHTA and CDR2 FQGNSA. The chain's CDR3 is CASSPRRLMNTEAFF. The CDR3 DNA sequence: TGTGCCAGCAGCCCCAGACGGCTAATGAACACTGAAGCTTTCTTT.

A note on this clonotype: This may be a read error: a much more frequent sequence differs by one nucleotide. This rearrangement joins TRBV6-5 to TRBJ1-5; 7 positions agree with TRBD1. Germline assignment: CDR1 MNHEY and CDR2 SVGAGI. CDR3 length equals 16 residues. Unmatched junction bases numbered 6, after V lost 1 base and J lost 3 bases. CDR3 loop: CASSYYLGQLNQPQHF. CDR3 coding DNA: TGTGCCAGCAGTTACTATCTGGGACAGCTCAATCAGCCCCAGCATTTT.

This clonotype was seen ten or more times. V usage is TRBV6-2 or TRBV6-3 and J usage is TRBJ2-1, with D tentatively TRBD1 or TRBD2 (5 bases each). Trimming pared 5 bases from V and 6 bases from J, leaving 20 bases between. The CDR3 runs to 16 residues. CDR1 and CDR2 from the germline V gene are MNHEY and SVGEGT. The CDR3 spells CASSDRSRVRGNEQFF. CDR3 sequence (DNA): TGTGCCAGCAGTGATCGCAGTCGTGTGAGGGGCAATGAGCAGTTCTTC.

This clonotype has at least ten counts. The chain is built from TRBV28 and TRBJ2-3; 12 nucleotides agree with TRBD2. This CDR3 has 19 residues. Germline V lookup: CDR1 MDHEN, CDR2 SYDVKM. The junction had 15 bases not matched to a gene; V was cut back by 5 bases and J by 3 bases. This CDR3 reads CASSMRLAGVTGRTDTQYF. The CDR3 nucleotides are TGTGCCAGCAGTATGCGACTAGCGGGAGTGACGGGTCGGACAGATACGCAGTATTTT.

A word on this clonotype: With a far larger clone one base away, a read error is the likely cause. The chain couples TRBV7-2 to TRBJ2-2, with D tentatively TRBD2 (5 bases). This CDR3 is built from 16 residues. Germline assignment: CDR1 SGHTA and CDR2 FQGNSA. Trimming cost V 1 base and J 1 base, with 10 bases left between them. DNA of the CDR3: TGTGCCAGCAGCTTAGGCGGGCTGGTGAACACCGGGGAGCTGTTTTTT. Its translation is CASSLGGLVNTGELFF.

This clonotype was counted between two and nine times. The V call is TRBV19, the J call TRBJ2-3; no clear D. There are 14 residues in the CDR3. CDR1 is LNHDA and CDR2 is SQIVND in the germline V gene (reference sequence). V was cut by 3 bases and J by 2 bases, with 9 bases left in between. Here the CDR3 DNA reads TGTGCCAGTAGTATTAGTAGAAACACAGATACGCAGTATTTT. It specifies CASSISRNTDTQYF. The full variable domain, with the rest looked up from reference TRBV19 and TRBJ2-3, is DGGITQSPKYLFRKEGQNVTLSCEQNLNHDAMYWYRQDPGQGLRLIYYSQIVNDFQKGDIAEGYSVSREKKESFPLTVTSAQKNPTAFYLCASSISRNTDTQYFGPGTRLTVL.

This clonotype came up once. This chain connects TRBV2 to TRBJ2-1; D possibly corresponds to TRBD2 (6 bases). Germline V gene data show CDR1 as SNHLY and CDR2 as FYNNEI. The V end lost 8 bases, the J end lost 5 bases, and 13 bases lay between the germline ends. The CDR3 consists of 13 residues. CDR3 in DNA: TGTGCCAGCGGAGGGCGCATGAACAATGAGCAGTTCTTC. It translates to CASGGRMNNEQFF.

This clonotype occurred a few times. A read error may produce the germline difference seen at one junction end. The chain links TRBV7-2 to TRBJ1-1; the D is unclear. The germline V gene encodes CDR1 SGHTA and CDR2 FQGNSA. The CDR3 runs to 15 residues. Written as DNA, the CDR3 is TGTGCCAGCAGCCCAATTACACCAAAGAACACTGAAGCTCTCTTT. This sequence encodes CASSPITPKNTEALF.

This clonotype has at least ten counts. The chain recombines TRBV27 with TRBJ2-5; the D gene is possibly TRBD2 (7 bases). Trimming left V 6 bases short and J 6 bases short, with 17 bases between. Germline lookup yields CDR1 MNHEY and CDR2 SMNVEV (reference sequence). There are 14 residues in the CDR3. CDR3 in amino acids: CASSRLGGGKTQYF. CDR3 coding DNA: TGTGCCAGCAGCCGACTAGGGGGGGGGAAGACCCAGTACTTC.

This clonotype was found many times. The chain is built from TRBV11-2 and TRBJ2-7; TRBD1 is a possible D gene (6 bases). V was shortened by 0 bases and J by 0 bases, with 12 bases between the two germline ends. Per germline, CDR1 SGHAT and CDR2 FQNNGV. The CDR3 extends over 16 amino acids. CDR3 loop: CASSLDSGASSYEQYF. In DNA form, the CDR3 reads TGTGCCAGCAGCTTAGATTCAGGGGCGTCCTCCTACGAGCAGTACTTC. Complete variable domain (other parts from reference TRBV11-2 and TRBJ2-7): EAGVAQSPRYKIIEKRQSVAFWCNPISGHATLYWYQQILGQGPKLLIQFQNNGVVDDSQLPKDRFSAERLKGVDSTLKIQPAKLEDSAVYLCASSLDSGASSYEQYFGPGTRLTVT.

This clonotype was seen a few times. V usage is TRBV12-3 or TRBV12-4 and J usage is TRBJ1-2, with 10 bases identical to TRBD1. J lost 7 bases, V lost 7 bases, and 9 bases had no gene match. This CDR3 is built from 14 residues. CDR3 in amino acids: CASTVADRGPGYTF. The CDR3 DNA reads TGTGCCAGCACCGTCGCCGACAGGGGGCCTGGCTACACCTTC.

This clonotype was recorded at least ten times. J is TRBJ1-3 and V is TRBV12-3 or TRBV12-4; 8 positions agree with TRBD1. The CDR3 spans 16 residues. V trimming: 6 bases; J trimming: 0 bases; junction bases outside the gene matches: 7. CDR3 coding DNA: TGTGCCAGCAGGGAGAACAGGGGGAGCTCTGGAAACACCATATATTTT. Residues: CASRENRGSSGNTIYF.

For this clonotype: This may come from a read error, since a much larger clone is one base off. This chain connects TRBV19 to TRBJ1-1, with TRBD1 matching 11 bases. The CDR3 runs 15 residues. Germline assignment: CDR1 LNHDA and CDR2 SQIVND (reference sequence). CDR3 region: CASSAGTGGGTKAFF. The CDR3 nucleotides read TGTGCCAGTAGTGCCGGGACAGGGGGAGGCACTAAAGCTTTCTTT.

V usage is TRBV27 and J usage is TRBJ1-2; 8 bases map to TRBD1. The CDR3 covers 16 residues. Trimming at V came to 5 bases and at J to 4 bases, leaving 12 bases not matched to a gene. CDR1 is MNHEY and CDR2 is SMNVEV in the germline V gene (reference sequence). Here the CDR3 DNA reads TGTGCCAGCAGTCCTCGACAGGGGCCCATAGGCTATGGCTACACCTTC. It translates to CASSPRQGPIGYGYTF.

This clonotype was counted ten times or more. The chain is built from TRBV20-1 and TRBJ2-7; 10 nucleotides agree with TRBD2. CDR3 length: 17 residues. The J segment lost 4 bases and the V segment lost 0 bases, leaving 12 bases of the junction unmatched. Germline assignment: CDR1 DFQATT and CDR2 SNEGSKA (reference sequence). In DNA, the CDR3 is TGCAGTGCTAGAGATCTTCGGTCGGTAGCGGGAGGTTACGAGCAGTACTTC. It encodes CSARDLRSVAGGYEQYF.